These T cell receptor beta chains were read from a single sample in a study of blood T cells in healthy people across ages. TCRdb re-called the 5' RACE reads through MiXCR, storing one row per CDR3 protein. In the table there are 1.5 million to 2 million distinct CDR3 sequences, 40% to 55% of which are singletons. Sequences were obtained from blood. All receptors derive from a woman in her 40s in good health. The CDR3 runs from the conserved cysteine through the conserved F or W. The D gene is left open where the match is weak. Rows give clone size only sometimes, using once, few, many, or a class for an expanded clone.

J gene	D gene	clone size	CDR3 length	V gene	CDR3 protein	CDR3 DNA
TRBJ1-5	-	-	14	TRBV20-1	CSASTDSQGQPQHF	TGCAGTGCTTCAACGGACAGCCAGGGTCAGCCCCAGCATTTT
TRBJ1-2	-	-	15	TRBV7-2	CASSLSPGIGYSYTF	TGTGCCAGCAGCTTAAGTCCCGGGATCGGCTATAGCTACACCTTC
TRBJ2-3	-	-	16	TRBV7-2	CASSLDPGRPTDTQYF	TGTGCCAGCAGCTTAGACCCTGGTAGGCCCACAGATACGCAGTATTTT
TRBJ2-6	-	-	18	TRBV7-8	CASSFIRGPLSGANVLTF	TGTGCCAGCAGCTTTATTCGAGGGCCCCTCTCTGGGGCCAACGTCCTGACTTTC
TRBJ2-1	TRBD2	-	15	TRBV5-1	CASRAGLAVLNEQFF	TGCGCCAGCAGAGCGGGACTAGCGGTTCTCAATGAGCAGTTCTTC
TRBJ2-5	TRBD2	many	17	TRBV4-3	CASSQDWGLAGGETQYF	TGCGCCAGCAGCCAAGATTGGGGACTAGCGGGCGGGGAGACCCAGTACTTC
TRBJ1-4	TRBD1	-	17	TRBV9	CASSEQTGGTTNEKLFF	TGTGCCAGCAGCGAGCAGACAGGGGGCACAACTAATGAAAAACTGTTTTTT
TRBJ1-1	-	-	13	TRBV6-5	CASSYSGDIKAFF	TGTGCCAGCAGTTACTCGGGGGACATAAAAGCTTTCTTT
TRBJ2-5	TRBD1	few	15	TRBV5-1	CASRLPSGQEETQYF	TGCGCCAGCAGACTACCGTCGGGACAGGAGGAGACCCAGTACTTC
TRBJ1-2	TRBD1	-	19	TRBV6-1	CASIAGAFAGTGTNYGYTF	TGTGCCAGCATTGCGGGGGCCTTTGCCGGGACAGGGACTAACTATGGCTACACCTTC
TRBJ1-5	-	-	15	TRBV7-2	CASSLARGSGQPQHF	TGTGCCAGCAGCTTAGCGAGGGGATCGGGACAGCCCCAGCATTTT
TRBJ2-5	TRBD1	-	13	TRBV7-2	CASSLGQGETRYF	TGTGCCAGCAGCCTGGGACAGGGAGAGACCCGGTACTTC
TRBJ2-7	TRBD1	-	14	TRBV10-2	CASSDGQGATEQYF	TGCGCCAGCAGTGATGGACAGGGGGCGACCGAGCAGTACTTC
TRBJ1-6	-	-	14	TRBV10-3	CAISAGSYNSPLHF	TGTGCCATCAGTGCCGGCTCCTATAATTCACCCCTCCACTTT
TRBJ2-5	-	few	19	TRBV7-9	CASSLVVGSALKKQETQYF	TGTGCCAGCAGCTTAGTTGTGGGCTCGGCCTTAAAGAAACAAGAGACCCAGTACTTC
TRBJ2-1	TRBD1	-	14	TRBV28	CASSPTTGPSSRFF	TGTGCCAGCAGTCCCACGACAGGGCCCTCGTCCAGGTTCTTC
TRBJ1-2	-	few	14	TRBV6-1	CASSEAGDYYGYTF	TGTGCCAGCAGTGAAGCCGGGGATTACTATGGCTACACCTTC
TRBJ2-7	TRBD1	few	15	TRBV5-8	CASSFWTGPSYEQYF	TGTGCCAGCAGCTTCTGGACAGGGCCCTCCTACGAGCAGTACTTC
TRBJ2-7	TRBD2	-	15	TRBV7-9	CASSLLTSGWDEQYF	TGTGCCAGCAGCTTACTGACTAGCGGGTGGGATGAGCAGTACTTC
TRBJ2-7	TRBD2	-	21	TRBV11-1	CASSLIQAPGTSGGPGNEQYF	TGTGCCAGCAGCTTAATCCAGGCCCCCGGGACTAGCGGGGGGCCGGGGAATGAGCAGTACTTC
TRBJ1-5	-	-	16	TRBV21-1	CASSKFTRDVNQPQHF	TGTGCCAGCAGCAAATTCACGCGGGACGTCAATCAGCCCCAGCATTTT
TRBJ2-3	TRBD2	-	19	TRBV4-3	CASSQAWMTSGATTDTQYF	TGCGCCAGCAGCCAAGCTTGGATGACTAGCGGAGCAACAACAGATACGCAGTATTTT
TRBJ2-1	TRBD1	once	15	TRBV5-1	CASSPGQGAYNEQLF	TGCGCCAGCAGCCCAGGACAGGGGGCGTACAATGAGCAGCTCTTC
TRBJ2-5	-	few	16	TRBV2	CASSEPIRDAQETQYF	TGTGCCAGCAGTGAACCCATCCGGGACGCCCAAGAGACCCAGTACTTC
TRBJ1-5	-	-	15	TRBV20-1	CSASLAGVSNQPQHF	TGCAGTGCTAGTCTTGCGGGTGTGAGCAATCAGCCCCAGCATTTT
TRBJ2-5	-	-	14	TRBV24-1	CATSVRGGGNEQYF	TGTGCCACCAGTGTGAGGGGCGGAGGCAATGAGCAGTACTTC
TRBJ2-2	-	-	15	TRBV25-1	CASSDDRGPTGELFF	TGTGCCAGCAGTGACGACCGGGGTCCAACCGGGGAGCTGTTTTTT
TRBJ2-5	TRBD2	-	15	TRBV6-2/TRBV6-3	CASSYHSGGQETQYF	TGTGCCAGCAGTTACCACAGCGGGGGACAAGAGACCCAGTACTTC
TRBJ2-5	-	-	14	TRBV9	CASSVEGVRETQYF	TGTGCCAGCAGCGTAGAAGGGGTACGGGAGACCCAGTACTTC
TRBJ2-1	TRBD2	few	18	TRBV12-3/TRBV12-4	CASSLRGEGTRHYNEQFF	TGTGCCAGCAGCCTTAGGGGTGAGGGGACTAGACACTACAATGAGCAGTTCTTC
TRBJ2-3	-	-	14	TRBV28	CASLDLDDTDTQYF	TGTGCCAGCTTGGACCTAGATGATACAGATACGCAGTATTTT
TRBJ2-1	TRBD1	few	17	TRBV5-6	CASSLGQGLPPYNEQFF	TGTGCCAGCAGCTTGGGACAGGGGCTCCCCCCATACAATGAGCAGTTCTTC
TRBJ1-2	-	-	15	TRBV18	CASSLQPGKGYGYTF	TGTGCCAGCTCACTGCAGCCAGGGAAAGGCTATGGCTACACCTTC
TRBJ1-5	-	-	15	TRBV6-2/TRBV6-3	CASSATREGDQPQHF	TGTGCCAGCAGTGCCACCAGGGAGGGAGATCAGCCCCAGCATTTT
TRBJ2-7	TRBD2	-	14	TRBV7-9	CASSPTREGYEQYF	TGTGCCAGCAGCCCCACGAGGGAGGGGTACGAGCAGTACTTC